This T cell receptor beta chain was sequenced for a study of blood T cells in healthy people across ages. Study results and limitations: Across the age range, TCR beta diversity per million T cells fell in a roughly linear way.

Each sample yielded at least 5 micrograms of PBMC total RNA. Next came a second PCR, run for 7 to 11 cycles, which used a sample-barcoded 5' primer along with a J-beta primer mix. TCRdb called the 5' RACE reads again in MiXCR, with one record for every CDR3 protein. This sample yields 750,000 to 850,000 distinct CDR3 sequences, of which around a quarter are seen a single time; under 4% belongs to the top ten. About this clonotype: The antigen is unknown.

The same data also went into a second study, on T cells of mothers and their children. That investigation notes: Three mothers and their six children, all healthy Caucasians, donated. Versus unrelated pairs, overlap was slightly higher in related mother-child pairs, without reaching significance.

The receptor was isolated from a boy aged 5-17 years in good health. Sequenced material: blood.

CDR3 bases: TGTGCCAGCAGCTTACCCGAACAGGGTAGCGCCTACGAGCAGTACTTC. This codes for CASSLPEQGSAYEQYF. The chain combines TRBV7-2 with TRBJ2-7; tentative D call: TRBD1 (6 bases). The CDR3 is 16 residues long. V lost 2 bases to trimming and J lost 2 bases, with 16 bases between them. Per the germline V gene, CDR1 is SGHTA and CDR2 is FQGNSA.